Below are 27 T cell receptor beta chains sequenced from a single sample in a study of metastatic and nonmetastatic thyroid tumors. Prior to thyroid surgery, none of the patients had received any treatment. TCRdb used MiXCR to call clones anew from the PCR reads. Of about 22,000 clones listed, 14% to 15% are singletons. Sequencing input: tumor tissue. Source of these receptors: a female donor with papillary thyroid cancer or a benign thyroid nodule (not recorded which). Some clones in this sample may be carry-over from other donors' samples.

The table lists this clone with many counts. The J gene is TRBJ1-4, the V gene TRBV29-1; maybe TRBD1 (5 bases). V gave up 6 bases and J gave up 4 bases, with 12 bases separating them. Germline V CDR1 and CDR2: SQVTM, ANQGSEA. The CDR3 extends over 13 amino acids. Written as DNA, the CDR3 is TGCAGCGTCACCGGGGGGGGTAATGAAAAACTGTTTTTT. It translates to CSVTGGGNEKLFF.

This clone showed up many times. The V call is TRBV10-3, the J call TRBJ2-5, with D possibly TRBD1 on 6 matching bases. The germline V gene has CDR1 ENHRY and CDR2 SYGVKD. V was pared by 7 bases and J by 3 bases, with 12 bases between. The CDR3 consists of 13 residues. The CDR3 spells CAINKDREETQYF. The DNA of the CDR3 is TGTGCCATCAACAAGGACAGAGAAGAGACCCAGTACTTC.

This clone has at least ten counts. CDR3 bases: TGTGCCAGCAGTTTATCCCTCGGACTAGCGGGAGCATCTGGGGCCAACGTCCTGACTTTC. Its translation is CASSLSLGLAGASGANVLTF. V is TRBV28 and J is TRBJ2-6, with TRBD2 matching 13 bases. Germline CDR1 MDHEN, CDR2 SYDVKM. Trimming took 1 base from V and 1 from J; bases not matched to a gene: 7. CDR3 length equals 20 residues.

This clone was detected ten times or more. The chain has TRBV6-4 and TRBJ1-1; tentatively, D is TRBD1 (6 bases). The CDR3 totals 13 residues. Per germline, CDR1 MRHNA and CDR2 SNTAGT. Between the trimmed V and J ends, which lost 4 bases and 4 bases, there was a span of 10 bases. CDR3 residues: CASSAGGGTEAFF. DNA of the CDR3: TGTGCCAGCAGTGCGGGAGGGGGCACTGAAGCTTTCTTT.

CDR3 in DNA: TGTGCCACCTCCCAGGGTACAGGGGCTATGGATTGGGAGTATTTT. Its translation is CATSQGTGAMDWEYF. The rearrangement uses TRBV24-1 and TRBJ2-3; 7 bases are shared with TRBD1. The CDR3 is made up of 15 amino acids. Germline CDR1 is KGHDR and CDR2 is SFDVKD. J gave up 13 bases and V 9 bases, and 21 bases lay outside the gene matches.

The V and J genes are TRBV2 and TRBJ2-2; 8 bases are shared with TRBD2. The CDR3 extends over 14 amino acids. J lost 4 bases, V lost 9 bases, and 7 bases had no gene match. Looked up from germline, CDR1 is SNHLY and CDR2 is FYNNEI. The CDR3 is CASNLAGTTGELFF. CDR3 DNA: TGTGCCAGTAACCTAGCGGGTACCACCGGGGAGCTGTTTTTT.

This clone was seen at least ten times. The chain employs TRBV3-1 and TRBJ2-3, with no clear D. Trimming removed 2 bases at V and 2 bases at J, with 11 bases between. This CDR3 region has 15 residues. The germline V gene encodes CDR1 LGHDT and CDR2 YNNKEL (reference sequence). The CDR3 DNA sequence: TGTGCCAGCAGCCAATCACCTAATCCCACAGATACGCAGTATTTT. Residues: CASSQSPNPTDTQYF.

This clone was seen many times. Within the sample, other DNA sequences also encode this same CDR3. The CDR3 is CASSQDRERAWGYTF. The CDR3, as DNA: TGTGCCAGCAGCCAAGATAGGGAAAGGGCCTGGGGCTACACCTTC. The rearrangement uses TRBV4-2 and TRBJ1-2; no reliable D call. The CDR3 extends over 15 amino acids. Trimming stripped 0 bases from V and 8 bases from J, with 16 bases between. CDR1 is LGHNA and CDR2 is YNFKEQ in the germline V gene.

As regards this clone: The junction does not match germline at one end; this may be a read error. The sample contains more than one DNA sequence encoding this CDR3. This rearrangement joins TRBV7-9 to TRBJ2-7; D unresolved. This CDR3 is 14 amino acids long. Germline CDR1 SEHNR, CDR2 FQNEAQ (reference sequence). CDR3 sequence reads: CASSSDKSSYEQYF. Here the CDR3 DNA reads TGTGCCAGTAGCTCTGACAAGAGCTCCTACGAGCAGTACTTC.

This clone was detected ten times or more. The rearrangement uses TRBV20-1 and TRBJ1-1, with D tentatively TRBD1 (5 bases). This CDR3 region has 15 residues. Germline V gene lookup returns CDR1 DFQATT and CDR2 SNEGSKA (reference sequence). With 2 bases removed from V and 1 base from J, the gap between germline ends came to 14 bases. CDR3 coding DNA: TGCAGTGCTAGAAAGGCCTCGGGGGGGAACACTGAAGCTTTCTTT. Its protein is CSARKASGGNTEAFF.

This clone was counted many times. The V call is TRBV12-5, the J call TRBJ2-3; 7 bases match TRBD2. V dropped 3 bases and J dropped 2; count of bases not matched to a gene: 5. CDR1 is LGHNT, CDR2 FRNRAP, per germline. CDR3 length equals 15 residues. CDR3 sequence: CASGLPSGLTDTQYF. The CDR3 DNA is TGTGCTAGTGGTTTACCTAGCGGCCTCACAGATACGCAGTATTTT.

The table lists this clone with many counts. The chain recombines TRBV20-1 with TRBJ1-3; tentative D call: TRBD1 (6 bases). Germline CDR1 DFQATT, CDR2 SNEGSKA (reference sequence). This CDR3 comprises 13 residues. CDR3: CSTGKDSGNTIYF. CDR3 coding DNA: TGCAGCACAGGGAAGGACTCTGGAAACACCATATATTTT.

This clone was detected ten times or more. This chain joins TRBV20-1 and TRBJ2-3; 13 bases match TRBD2. V lost 3 bases, J lost 4 bases, and 7 bases stayed unmatched. CDR1 and CDR2 (germline): DFQATT, SNEGSKA (reference sequence). CDR3 length: 16 amino acids. The CDR3 region has the DNA TGCAGTGCTAGTAATTTACTAGCGGGAGGGGCAGATACGCAGTATTTT. Encoded protein: CSASNLLAGGADTQYF.

This clone was recorded at least ten times. V usage is TRBV12-3 or TRBV12-4 and J usage is TRBJ1-1, with D perhaps matching TRBD1 (5 bases). V lost 5 bases and J 2 bases, leaving 18 bases between the germline ends. This CDR3 has 16 amino acids. The DNA for the CDR3 is TGTGCCAGCAGTCCCATATACCCGACAGTTAACACTGAAGCTTTCTTT. It codes for CASSPIYPTVNTEAFF.

The chain carries TRBV2 and TRBJ1-4, with D possibly matching TRBD1 (6 bases). The germline V gene has CDR1 SNHLY and CDR2 FYNNEI. The CDR3 contains 15 residues. The V and J ends lost 7 bases and 0 bases respectively, with 12 bases between them. The CDR3: CASTGDTSTNEKLFF. DNA of the CDR3: TGTGCCAGCACTGGGGACACCTCAACTAATGAAAAACTGTTTTTT. The full variable domain, rest sourced from reference TRBV2 and TRBJ1-4, is EPEVTQTPSHQVTQMGQEVILRCVPISNHLYFYWYRQILGQKVEFLVSFYNNEISEKSEIFDDQFSVERPDGSNFTLKIRSTKLEDSAMYFCASTGDTSTNEKLFFGSGTQLSVL.

This clone showed up many times. This may be a read error, as it is one base from a much larger clone. The chain employs TRBV12-3 or TRBV12-4 and TRBJ2-1; D unresolved. The CDR3 runs to 11 residues. V lost 8 bases, J lost 12 bases, and 14 bases lay in between. The CDR3 here is CASGLLYGQFF. CDR3 nucleotide sequence: TGTGCCAGCGGCCTACTTTATGGGCAGTTCTTC.

This chain connects TRBV3-1 to TRBJ1-1, with 7 bases lining up with TRBD1. Germline-derived CDR1 and CDR2 are LGHDT and YNNKEL (reference sequence). The length of the CDR3 is 14 residues. V gave up 6 bases and J gave up 2 bases; unmatched junction bases: 6. The CDR3 is CASRPGTANTEAFF. In nucleotides, the CDR3 is TGTGCCAGCAGACCCGGGACAGCTAACACTGAAGCTTTCTTT.

This clone was seen at least ten times. The junction shows a germline mismatch at one end, possibly a read error. The genes are TRBV7-7 and TRBJ2-4; D gene uncertain. The germline gives CDR1 SSHAT, CDR2 FNYEAQ (reference sequence). This CDR3 contains 17 residues. CDR3 sequence: CASSSTEKPLAKNIQYF. The CDR3 bases are TGTGCTAGCAGCTCCACAGAAAAACCTCTAGCCAAAAACATTCAGTACTTC.

This clone was detected many times. The chain employs TRBV3-1 and TRBJ2-3; D remains ambiguous. Trimming took off 4 bases at V and 6 bases at J, with 17 bases between the two ends. Per germline, CDR1 LGHDT and CDR2 YNNKEL (reference sequence). CDR3 length equals 15 residues. This CDR3 reads CASSLGSSPLDTQYF. Here the CDR3 DNA reads TGTGCCAGCAGCCTCGGAAGCAGTCCTTTGGATACGCAGTATTTT.

This clone was detected ten times or more. The chain combines TRBV11-1 with TRBJ2-1; D is undetermined. The CDR3 totals 14 residues. The germline V and J ends were trimmed by 3 bases and 1 base, with 7 bases remaining between them. Germline loops: CDR1 SGHAT, CDR2 FQDESV (reference sequence). CDR3 sequence: CASSLSQSYNEQFF. The DNA for the CDR3 is TGTGCCAGCAGCTTGAGTCAGTCCTACAATGAGCAGTTCTTC.

By share, this clone ranks as medium-sized. The chain carries TRBV5-1 and TRBJ2-2, with 8 bases fitting TRBD2. The CDR3 length is 16 residues. After removal of 2 bases from V and 4 bases from J, the junction contained 7 bases not matched to a gene. Germline-derived CDR1 and CDR2 are SGHRS and YFSETQ. The CDR3 DNA follows: TGCGCCAGCAGCTTCTATACGGGAGGGCGCACCGGGGAGCTGTTTTTT. Its translation is CASSFYTGGRTGELFF.

This clone was seen many times. This rearrangement joins TRBV12-3 or TRBV12-4 to TRBJ1-4, with D possibly TRBD1 on 5 matching bases. The V end lost 4 bases, the J end lost 2 bases, and 8 bases lay between the germline ends. The CDR3 has 14 residues. The CDR3 region is CASSYRLTNEKLFF. The DNA for the CDR3 is TGTGCCAGCAGTTACAGGCTCACTAATGAAAAACTGTTTTTT.

Only a few counts were recorded for this clone. The chain couples TRBV19 to TRBJ1-1, with D perhaps TRBD1 (5 bases). The CDR3 length is 11 residues. CDR1 and CDR2 from the germline V gene are LNHDA and SQIVND (reference sequence). The V end was cut by 6 bases, the J end by 4 bases, with 6 bases between. The CDR3 loop is CASRRGTEAFF. The CDR3 DNA reads as TGTGCCAGTAGAAGGGGCACTGAAGCTTTCTTT. Based on the CDR3 plus reference TRBV19 and TRBJ1-1, the full variable domain is DGGITQSPKYLFRKEGQNVTLSCEQNLNHDAMYWYRQDPGQGLRLIYYSQIVNDFQKGDIAEGYSVSREKKESFPLTVTSAQKNPTAFYLCASRRGTEAFFGQGTRLTVV.

This clone has ten or more counts. The V and J genes are TRBV14 and TRBJ2-3, with no clear D. The CDR3 is 13 residues long. V lost 0 bases, J lost 4 bases, and 5 bases lay in between. Per the germline V gene, CDR1 is SGHDN and CDR2 is FVKESK. The CDR3 DNA follows: TGTGCCAGCAGCCAAGACAACGCAGATACGCAGTATTTT. It translates to CASSQDNADTQYF.

This clone was seen repeatedly, ten times or more. The J gene is TRBJ1-2, the V gene TRBV5-1; D is uncertain. The CDR3 covers 13 residues. Germline V gene data show CDR1 as SGHRS and CDR2 as YFSETQ. V was clipped by 0 bases and J by 7 bases, with 10 bases between them. The CDR3 loop reads CASSLGWTSGYTF. CDR3 nucleotides: TGCGCCAGCAGCTTGGGGTGGACCAGTGGCTACACCTTC.

This clone was observed at least ten times. At one boundary the junction diverges from the germline segment, which might be a read error. The J gene is TRBJ2-1, the V gene TRBV7-2; 12 bases map to TRBD2. The CDR3 contains 16 residues. Germline V gives CDR1 SGHTA, CDR2 FQGNSA. The CDR3 reads CASSSHPGLAGSLLDF. The CDR3 DNA reads TGTGCCAGCAGTTCTCACCCCGGACTAGCGGGATCCTTGCTGGACTTC.

This clone was observed once. This chain connects TRBV13 to TRBJ2-1; the match to TRBD2 covers 12 bases. The CDR3 runs to 16 residues. V shed 5 bases and J 5 bases; nucleotides not matched to a gene: 7. Germline-derived CDR1 and CDR2 are PRHDT and FYEKMQ (reference sequence). The CDR3 protein is CASSPWTSGTNNEQFF. CDR3 nucleotides: TGTGCCAGCAGCCCCTGGACTAGCGGGACGAACAATGAGCAGTTCTTC.